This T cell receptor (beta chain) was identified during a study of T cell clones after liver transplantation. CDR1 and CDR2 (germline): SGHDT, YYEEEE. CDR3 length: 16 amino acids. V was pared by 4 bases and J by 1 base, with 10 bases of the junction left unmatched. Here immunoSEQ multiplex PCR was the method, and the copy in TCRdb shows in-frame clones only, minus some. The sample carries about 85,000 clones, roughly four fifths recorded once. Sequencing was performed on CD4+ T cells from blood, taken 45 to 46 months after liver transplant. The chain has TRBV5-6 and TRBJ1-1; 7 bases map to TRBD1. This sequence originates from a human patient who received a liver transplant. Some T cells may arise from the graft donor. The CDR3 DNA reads TGTGCCAGCAGCATATCCCCCAGGGGGTGGAACACTGAAGCTTTCTTT. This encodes CASSISPRGWNTEAFF.